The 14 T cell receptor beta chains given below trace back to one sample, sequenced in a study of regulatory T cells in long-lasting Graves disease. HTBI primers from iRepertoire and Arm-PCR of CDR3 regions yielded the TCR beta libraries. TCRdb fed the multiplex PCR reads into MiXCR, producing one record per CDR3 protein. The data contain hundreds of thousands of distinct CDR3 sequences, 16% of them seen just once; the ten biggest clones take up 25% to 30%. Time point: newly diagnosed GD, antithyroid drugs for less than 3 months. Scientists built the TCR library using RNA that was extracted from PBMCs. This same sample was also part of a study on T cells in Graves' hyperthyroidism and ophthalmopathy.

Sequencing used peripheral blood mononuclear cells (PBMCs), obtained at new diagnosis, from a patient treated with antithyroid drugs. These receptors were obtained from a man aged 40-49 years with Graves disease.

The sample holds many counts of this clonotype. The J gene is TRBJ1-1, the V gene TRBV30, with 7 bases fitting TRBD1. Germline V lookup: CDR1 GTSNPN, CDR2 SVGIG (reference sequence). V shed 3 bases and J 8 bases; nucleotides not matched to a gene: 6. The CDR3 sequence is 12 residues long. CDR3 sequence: CAWRDGTAEAFF. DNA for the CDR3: TGTGCCTGGAGAGACGGGACAGCCGAAGCTTTCTTT.

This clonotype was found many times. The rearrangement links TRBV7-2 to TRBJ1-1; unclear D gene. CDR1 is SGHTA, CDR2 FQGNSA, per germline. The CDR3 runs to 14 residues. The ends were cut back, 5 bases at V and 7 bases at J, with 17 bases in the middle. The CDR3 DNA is TGTGCCAGCAGCCTAAACAAAGACACGCTTGAAGCTTTCTTT. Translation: CASSLNKDTLEAFF.

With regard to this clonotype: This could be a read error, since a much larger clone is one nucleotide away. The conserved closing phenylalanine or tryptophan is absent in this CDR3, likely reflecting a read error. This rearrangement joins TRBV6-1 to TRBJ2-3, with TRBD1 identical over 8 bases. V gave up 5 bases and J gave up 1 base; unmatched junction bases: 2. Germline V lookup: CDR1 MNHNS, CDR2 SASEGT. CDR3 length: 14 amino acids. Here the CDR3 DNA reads TGTGCCAGCAGTAAGACAGGGGGCACAGATACGCAGTATCTT. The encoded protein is CASSKTGGTDTQYL.

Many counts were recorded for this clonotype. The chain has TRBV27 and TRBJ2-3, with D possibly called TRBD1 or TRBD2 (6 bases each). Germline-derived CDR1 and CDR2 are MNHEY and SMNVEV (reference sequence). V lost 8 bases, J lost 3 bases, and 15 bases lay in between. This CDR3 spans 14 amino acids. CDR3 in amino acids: CASGWGAGTDTQYF. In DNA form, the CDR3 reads TGTGCCAGCGGGTGGGGGGCCGGGACAGATACGCAGTATTTT.

For the CDR3, the DNA is TGTGCCAGCAGCAGGGACAGGGGGGGACCGTGGACCCAGTACTTC. Encoded protein: CASSRDRGGPWTQYF. This chain links TRBV7-2 with TRBJ2-5; 11 bases line up with TRBD1. The junction had 9 bases not matched to a gene; V was cut back by 5 bases and J by 7 bases. There are 15 residues in the CDR3. Germline loops: CDR1 SGHTA, CDR2 FQGNSA.

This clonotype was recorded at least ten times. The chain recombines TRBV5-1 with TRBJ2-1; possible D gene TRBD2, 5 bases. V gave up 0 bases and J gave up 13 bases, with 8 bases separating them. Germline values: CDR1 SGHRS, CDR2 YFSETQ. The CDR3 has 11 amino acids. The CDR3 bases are TGCGCCAGCAGCTTGGCTAGCCGTCAGTTCTTC. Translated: CASSLASRQFF.

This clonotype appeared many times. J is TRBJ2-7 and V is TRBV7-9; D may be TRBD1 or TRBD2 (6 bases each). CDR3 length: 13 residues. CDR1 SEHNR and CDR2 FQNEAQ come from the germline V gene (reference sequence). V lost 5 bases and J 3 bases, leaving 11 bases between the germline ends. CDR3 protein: CASSGGTYYEQYF. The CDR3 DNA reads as TGTGCCAGCAGCGGGGGGACATACTACGAGCAGTACTTC.

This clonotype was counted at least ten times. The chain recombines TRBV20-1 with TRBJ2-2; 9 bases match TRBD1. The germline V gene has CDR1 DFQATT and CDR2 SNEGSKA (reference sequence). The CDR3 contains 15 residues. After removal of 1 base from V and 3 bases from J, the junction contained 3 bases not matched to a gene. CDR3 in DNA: TGCAGTGCTAGAGCCACAGGGGGCGACACCGGGGAGCTGTTTTTT. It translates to CSARATGGDTGELFF.

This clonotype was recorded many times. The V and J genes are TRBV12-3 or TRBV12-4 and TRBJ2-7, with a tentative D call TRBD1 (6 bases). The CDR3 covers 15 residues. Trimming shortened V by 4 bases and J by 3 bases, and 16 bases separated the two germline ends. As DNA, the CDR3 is TGTGCCAGCAGTTCGGACAGCAAATTCGACTACGAGCAGTACTTC. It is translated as CASSSDSKFDYEQYF.

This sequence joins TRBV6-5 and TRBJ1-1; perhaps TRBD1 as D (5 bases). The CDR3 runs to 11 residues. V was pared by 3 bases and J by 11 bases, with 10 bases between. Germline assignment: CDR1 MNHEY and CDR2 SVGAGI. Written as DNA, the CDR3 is TGTGCCAGCAGTTATCCGGGGCAGGCTTTCTTT. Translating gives CASSYPGQAFF.

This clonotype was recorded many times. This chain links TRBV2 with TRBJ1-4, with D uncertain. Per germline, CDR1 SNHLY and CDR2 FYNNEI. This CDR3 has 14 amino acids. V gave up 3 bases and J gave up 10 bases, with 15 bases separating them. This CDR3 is CASSDLPEFGKLFF. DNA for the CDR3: TGTGCCAGCAGTGATCTTCCGGAATTCGGAAAACTGTTTTTT.

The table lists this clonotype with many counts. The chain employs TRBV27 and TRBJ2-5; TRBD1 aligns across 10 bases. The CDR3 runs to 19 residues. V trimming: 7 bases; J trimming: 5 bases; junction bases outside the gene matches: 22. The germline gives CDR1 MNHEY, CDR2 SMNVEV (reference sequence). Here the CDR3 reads CASILTRGADRGRFETQYF. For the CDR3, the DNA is TGTGCCAGCATCCTTACCCGCGGCGCTGACAGGGGGCGGTTCGAGACCCAGTACTTC.

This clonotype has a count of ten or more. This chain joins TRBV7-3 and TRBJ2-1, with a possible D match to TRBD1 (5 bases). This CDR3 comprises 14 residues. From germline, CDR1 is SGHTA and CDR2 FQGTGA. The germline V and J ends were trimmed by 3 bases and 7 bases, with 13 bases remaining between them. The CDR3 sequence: CASSLGREFNEQFF. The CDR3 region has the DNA TGTGCCAGCAGCTTGGGCAGGGAATTTAATGAGCAGTTCTTC.

CDR3 residues: CASSPKGITYEQYF. DNA of the CDR3: TGTGCCAGCAGCCCAAAGGGTATCACCTACGAGCAGTACTTC. The chain recombines TRBV28 with TRBJ2-7; no definite D call. Per the germline V gene, CDR1 is MDHEN and CDR2 is SYDVKM. V shed 6 bases and J shed 2 bases, with 14 bases lying between them. This CDR3 has 14 residues.